This T cell receptor beta chain was sequenced in a study of OX40 agonist ivuxolimab in advanced cancers. Background on the study: Partial responses were achieved by three patients, of whom one had hepatocellular carcinoma and two had cutaneous melanoma.

This clone has just one count. Assay used: immunoSEQ multiplex PCR; TCRdb lists only in-frame clones, some missing. Among approximately 30,000 clones listed, over 80% were seen once. CDR1 is SGHRS and CDR2 is YFSETQ in the germline V gene. The CDR3 extends over 18 amino acids. Germline trimming cut 3 bases from V and 4 bases from J; bases unmatched to any gene: 13. The material sequenced was CD4+ or CD8+ T cells sorted from blood, taken in a trial of the OX40 agonist ivuxolimab. This receptor was obtained from an adult with an advanced solid tumor such as melanoma, head and neck, liver or kidney cancer. The J gene is TRBJ2-2, the V gene TRBV5-1, with 9 bases identical to TRBD1. The DNA for the CDR3 is TGCGCCAGCAGCTCAGAACAGGGGGCGGGAGTAGGCACCGGGGAGCTGTTTTTT. It is translated as CASSSEQGAGVGTGELFF.